This T cell receptor (beta chain) was sequenced for a study of T-cell memory formation after mild COVID-19. General observations from the study: CD4/CD8 balance characterized clones contracting day 15 to 85, and CD4+ skew characterized later expanders.

Sample barcodes and UMIs were carried by the TCR alpha and TCR beta cDNA libraries that 5'RACE generated with constant-segment primers. TCRdb reanalysed the 5' RACE reads using MiXCR and keeps one entry per CDR3 protein. The sample yields roughly 170,000 distinct CDR3 sequences, around 20% seen once. As to this clonotype: The antigen is not known.

The CDR3 consists of 14 residues. The V gene's germline CDR1 is LGHDT and CDR2 YNNKEL (reference sequence). Trimming removed 2 bases from V and 8 bases from J, with 13 bases in between. Material for sequencing was PBMCs or a T cell subset sorted from them (not recorded which). The receptor's source is a man between 18 and 35 years old who had mild COVID-19 (a few samples of this study predate the infection). Cell type and time point are not known. V is TRBV3-1 and J is TRBJ2-1; D perhaps matches TRBD1 (6 bases). CDR3 in amino acids: CASSQQTGSHEQFF. The CDR3 bases are TGTGCCAGCAGCCAACAGACAGGATCCCATGAGCAGTTCTTC.